The present entry profiles one T cell receptor (beta chain) with its context. No antigen is known for it. The CDR3 loop spans 16 amino acids. Trimming removed 2 bases at V and 0 bases at J, with 15 bases between. CDR1 is SGHDT, CDR2 YYEEEE, per germline. This sample is part of a study of T cells in Graves' hyperthyroidism and ophthalmopathy. The source material, RNA transcripts, was used to amplify TCR beta CDR3 regions. First-round RT-PCR targeting the TCR CDR3 was performed with the HTBI primer set. In TCRdb, the multiplex PCR reads were re-called with MiXCR into one record per CDR3 protein. The sample lists 500,000 to 800,000 distinct CDR3 sequences; 14% were seen once. Study-level results: Ophthalmopathy stood apart from stable hyperthyroidism in a 13 V-J model.

This TCR was sampled from a woman between 50 and 59 years old with Graves' ophthalmopathy. This chain uses TRBV5-6 with TRBJ2-7; the D gene could be TRBD1 or TRBD2 (5 bases each). Sequencing was done on a sample of blood. The CDR3 sequence: CASSLFSRGVSYEQYF. DNA of the CDR3: TGTGCCAGCAGCTTATTTTCTAGGGGAGTCTCCTACGAGCAGTACTTC.